This T cell receptor (beta chain) was retrieved from a study of cytomegalovirus exposure and HLA in healthy donors. The overall study: From HLA-typed donors, an early data release held about 85 million unique TCRs.

Broader study findings: Later genetic work tied a missense DCLRE1C variant to beta-chain V and J trimming. There were some public TCRs occurring in many donors, but most TCR sequences were rare.

To note about this clone: Antigen unknown.

The PCR was carried out with 60 Vbeta primers and 13 Jbeta primers. Produced via immunoSEQ multiplex PCR; TCRdb's table is partial and in-frame only. The table records 150,000 to 250,000 clones, roughly four fifths of them present only once. Between the trimmed V and J ends, which lost 6 bases and 1 base, there was a span of 7 bases. In germline, CDR1 is MDHEN, CDR2 SYDVKM. The CDR3 loop spans 12 amino acids. This sequence was found in a young man in good health and CMV-seronegative. This chain uses TRBV28 with TRBJ2-7; D gene ambiguous. Sequencing was performed on PBMCs. CDR3 bases: TGTGCCAGCAGCCAGAATTCCTACGAGCAGTACTTC. It encodes CASSQNSYEQYF. Supplemented by reference TRBV28 and TRBJ2-7, the full variable domain reads DVKVTQSSRYLVKRTGEKVFLECVQDMDHENMFWYRQDPGLGLRLIYFSYDVKMKEKGDIPEGYSVSREKKERFSLILESASTNQTSMYLCASSQNSYEQYFGPGTRLTVT.